Shown below are 7 T cell receptor beta chains from a single sample sequenced in a study of blood T cell repertoires in COVID-19. The protocol was immunoSEQ multiplex PCR, while the TCRdb copy is restricted to in-frame clones and leaves out a portion. The table lists 300,000 to 400,000 clones, around 87% of them singletons, with about 2.3% in the top ten. Sequencing input: peripheral blood. Source of these receptors: a woman aged 60-75 years with COVID-19, enrolled during active disease.

The chain links TRBV5-1 to TRBJ1-3; TRBD1 matches 7 bases. The junction had 3 bases not matched to a gene; V was cut back by 6 bases and J by 3 bases. The CDR3 totals 13 residues. Germline V lookup: CDR1 SGHRS, CDR2 YFSETQ. In DNA, the CDR3 is TGCGCCAGCACACGGGACAGTGGAAACACCATATATTTT. This translates into CASTRDSGNTIYF.

In its sample, this clone was seen a few times. This chain joins TRBV30 and TRBJ1-6, with 9 bases identical to TRBD1. V was clipped by 7 bases and J by 9 bases; unmatched bases: 7. Germline V gene data show CDR1 as GTSNPN and CDR2 as SVGIG (reference sequence). This CDR3 has 13 amino acids. The CDR3 DNA follows: TGTGCCTTGGACAGGGGCGAGTTTTCACCCCTCCACTTT. This codes for CALDRGEFSPLHF.

The V gene is TRBV10-3, the J gene TRBJ1-2; D gene uncertain. Trimming took off 1 base at V and 0 bases at J, with 6 bases between the two ends. This CDR3 spans 14 amino acids. Germline V gene lookup returns CDR1 ENHRY and CDR2 SYGVKD. The CDR3 coding sequence is TGTGCCATCAGTGAGTATCAGGCTAACTATGGCTACACCTTC. Its translation is CAISEYQANYGYTF.

The V call is TRBV2, the J call TRBJ2-3, with D possibly matching TRBD1 (6 bases). This CDR3 has 13 amino acids. Germline lookup yields CDR1 SNHLY and CDR2 FYNNEI. The V end was cut by 2 bases, the J end by 11 bases, with 14 bases between. The CDR3 loop is CASSESGAVGQYF. The CDR3 DNA reads as TGTGCCAGCAGTGAATCAGGGGCCGTCGGGCAGTATTTT.

This chain joins TRBV2 and TRBJ1-2; D is undetermined. Trimming cost V 2 bases and J 8 bases, with 18 bases left between them. Germline V gene data show CDR1 as SNHLY and CDR2 as FYNNEI. This CDR3 region has 15 residues. CDR3 DNA: TGTGCCAGCAGTGAATGGTTCCCACCGAGCAACGGCTACACCTTC. Protein sequence: CASSEWFPPSNGYTF.

The rearrangement joins TRBV19 to TRBJ1-2, with TRBD1 matching 10 bases. Germline lookup yields CDR1 LNHDA and CDR2 SQIVND (reference sequence). The CDR3 consists of 15 residues. J lost 6 bases, V lost 7 bases, and 11 bases had no gene match. The CDR3 loop is CASTHPTGGWDGYTF. CDR3 nucleotide sequence: TGTGCCAGTACCCATCCGACAGGGGGCTGGGATGGCTACACCTTC.

The J gene is TRBJ2-5, the V gene TRBV3-1 (or the pseudogene TRBV3-2); no firm D call. The V gene lost 1 base and the J gene lost 5 bases, with 11 bases spanning the gap. Germline V lookup: CDR1 LGHDT, CDR2 YNNKEL (reference sequence). This CDR3 comprises 14 residues. Here the CDR3 DNA reads TGTGCCAGCAGCCAAGCTAGACCGCCGGAGACCCAGTACTTC. Translating gives CASSQARPPETQYF.